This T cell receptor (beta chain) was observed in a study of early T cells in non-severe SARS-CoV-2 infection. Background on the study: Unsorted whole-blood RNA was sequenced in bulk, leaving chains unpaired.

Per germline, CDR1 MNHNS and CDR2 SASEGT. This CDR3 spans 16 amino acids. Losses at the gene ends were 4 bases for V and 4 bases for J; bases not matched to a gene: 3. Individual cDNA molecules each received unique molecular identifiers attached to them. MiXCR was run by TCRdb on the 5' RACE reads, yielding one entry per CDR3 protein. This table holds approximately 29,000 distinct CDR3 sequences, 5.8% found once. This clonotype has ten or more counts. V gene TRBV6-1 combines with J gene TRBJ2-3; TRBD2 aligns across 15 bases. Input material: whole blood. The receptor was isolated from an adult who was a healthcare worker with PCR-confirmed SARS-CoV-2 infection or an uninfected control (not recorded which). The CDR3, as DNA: TGTGCCAGCAGTGCCGGACTAGCGGGAGGGCCAGATACGCAGTATTTT. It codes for CASSAGLAGGPDTQYF.